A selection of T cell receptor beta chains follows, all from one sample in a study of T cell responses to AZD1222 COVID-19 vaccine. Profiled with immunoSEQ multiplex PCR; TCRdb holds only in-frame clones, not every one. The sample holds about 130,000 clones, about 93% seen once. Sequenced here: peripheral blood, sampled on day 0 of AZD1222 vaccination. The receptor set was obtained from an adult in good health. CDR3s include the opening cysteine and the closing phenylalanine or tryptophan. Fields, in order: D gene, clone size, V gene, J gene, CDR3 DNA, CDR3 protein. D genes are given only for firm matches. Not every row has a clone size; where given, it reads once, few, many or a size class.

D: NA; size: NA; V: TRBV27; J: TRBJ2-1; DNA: TGTGCCAGCAGTTTAATAGACCACTACAATGAGCAGTTCTTC; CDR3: CASSLIDHYNEQFF
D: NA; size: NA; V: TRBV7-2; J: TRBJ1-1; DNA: TGTGCCAGCAGCTTAGTTGGCGCAATGAACACTGAAGCTTTCTTT; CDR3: CASSLVGAMNTEAFF
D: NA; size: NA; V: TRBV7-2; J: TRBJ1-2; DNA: TGTGCCAGCAGCTTCCATGTGGGGCGGCCGTATGGCTACACCTTC; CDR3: CASSFHVGRPYGYTF
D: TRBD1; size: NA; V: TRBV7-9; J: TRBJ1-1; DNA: TGTGCCAGCAGCCGTCCCTCGTCGACAGGGGGCACTGAAGCTTTCTTT; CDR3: CASSRPSSTGGTEAFF
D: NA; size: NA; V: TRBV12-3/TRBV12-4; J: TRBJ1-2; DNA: TGTGCCAGCAGCAGACAGGTCTATGGCTACACCTTC; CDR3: CASSRQVYGYTF
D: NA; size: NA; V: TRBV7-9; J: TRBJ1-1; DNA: TGTGCCAGCAGCTTATCCGGGACAAACAGTGAAGCTTTCTTT; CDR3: CASSLSGTNSEAFF
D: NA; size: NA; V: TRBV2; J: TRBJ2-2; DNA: TGTGCCAGCACCGTTAACTGGCCCGGGGAGCTGTTTTTT; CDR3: CASTVNWPGELFF
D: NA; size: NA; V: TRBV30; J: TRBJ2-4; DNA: TGTGCCTGGAGTGACCGCTCGACCCTGATTTTAGCCAAAAACATTCAGTACTTC; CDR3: CAWSDRSTLILAKNIQYF
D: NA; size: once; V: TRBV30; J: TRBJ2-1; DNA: TGTGCCTGGAGTAGGAGCTCCTACAATGAGCAGTTCTTC; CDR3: CAWSRSSYNEQFF
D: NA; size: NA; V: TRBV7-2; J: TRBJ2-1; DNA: TGTGCCAGCAGCCTACTCCGGGACTTAGGCTACAATGAGCAGTTCTTC; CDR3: CASSLLRDLGYNEQFF
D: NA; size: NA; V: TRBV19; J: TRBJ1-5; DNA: TGTGCCAGTAGTATCGGGGTTAGCAATCAGCCCCAGCATTTT; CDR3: CASSIGVSNQPQHF
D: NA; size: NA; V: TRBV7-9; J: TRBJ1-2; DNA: TGTGCCAGCAGCCTCCCCGAGGCCCGTAACTATGGCTACACCTTC; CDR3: CASSLPEARNYGYTF
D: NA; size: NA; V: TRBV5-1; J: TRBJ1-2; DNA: TGCGCCAGCAGCTCAGGGACGGACCGTGATGGCTACACCTTC; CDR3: CASSSGTDRDGYTF
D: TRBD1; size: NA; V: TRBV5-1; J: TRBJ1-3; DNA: TGCGCCAGCAGCTTGGATCGGCCAGGGGGTGGAAACACCATATATTTT; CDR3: CASSLDRPGGGNTIYF
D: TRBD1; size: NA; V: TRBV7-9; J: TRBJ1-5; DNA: TGTGCCAGCTTTACGGCGGGACAGGAGGTCAATCAGCCCCAGCATTTT; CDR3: CASFTAGQEVNQPQHF
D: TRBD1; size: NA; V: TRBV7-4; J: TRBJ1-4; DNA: TGTGCCAGCAGCTTAGAGGACAGGGGATTTAATGAAAAACTGTTTTTT; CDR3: CASSLEDRGFNEKLFF
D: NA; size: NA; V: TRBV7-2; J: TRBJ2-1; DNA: TGTGCCAGCAGCCTAGGCAGCTCCTACAATGAGCAGTTCTTC; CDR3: CASSLGSSYNEQFF
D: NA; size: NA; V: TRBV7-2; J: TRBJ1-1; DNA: TGTGCCAGCAGCTACTCTGATGGCACTGAAGCTTTCTTT; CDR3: CASSYSDGTEAFF
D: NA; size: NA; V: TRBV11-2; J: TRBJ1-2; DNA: TGTGCCAGCAGCCCCGTTTGGGGGAGGAACGATTACTATGGCTACACCTTC; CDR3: CASSPVWGRNDYYGYTF
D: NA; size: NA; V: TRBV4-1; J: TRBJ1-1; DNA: TGCGCCAGCAGCCAAACCCCACCCATGAACACTGAAGCTTTCTTT; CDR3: CASSQTPPMNTEAFF
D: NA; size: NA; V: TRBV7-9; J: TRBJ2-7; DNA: TGTGCCAGCAGCTTAGGAGGGGACGAGCAGTACTTC; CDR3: CASSLGGDEQYF
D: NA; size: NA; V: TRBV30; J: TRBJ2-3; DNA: TGTGCCTGGACGACAGAATACACAGATACGCAGTATTTT; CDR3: CAWTTEYTDTQYF
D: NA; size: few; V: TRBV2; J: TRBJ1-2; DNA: TGTGCCAGCAGGGGGATCGACAGCGGAAACTATGGCTACACCTTC; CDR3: CASRGIDSGNYGYTF
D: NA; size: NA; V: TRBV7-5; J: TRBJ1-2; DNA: TGTGCCAGAAGCAGAGAAGGGACAGGGGGCAGAGACTACACCTTC; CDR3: CARSREGTGGRDYTF
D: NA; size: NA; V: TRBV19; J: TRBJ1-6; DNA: TGTGCCAGTAGTATGGACACGGAGTGGTCACCCCTCCACTTT; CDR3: CASSMDTEWSPLHF
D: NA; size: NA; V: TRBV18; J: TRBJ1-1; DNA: TGTGCCAGCTCACCGAGATCGGTAGGCACTGAAGCTTTCTTT; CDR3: CASSPRSVGTEAFF
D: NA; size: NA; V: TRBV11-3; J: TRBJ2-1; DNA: TGTGCCAGCAGCGTACAGGGTGATGAGCAGTTCTTC; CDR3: CASSVQGDEQFF
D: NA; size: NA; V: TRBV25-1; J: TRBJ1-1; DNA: TGTGCCAGCTCCAGGGAAAGCGGGAACACTGAAGCTTTCTTT; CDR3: CASSRESGNTEAFF
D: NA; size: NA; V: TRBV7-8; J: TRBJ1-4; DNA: TGTGCCAGCAGCTTACAGTCCTCTGAAAAACTGTTTTTT; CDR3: CASSLQSSEKLFF
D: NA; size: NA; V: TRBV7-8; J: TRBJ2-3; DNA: TGTGCCAGCAGTTTCACAGCCGTCGCAGATACGCAGTATTTT; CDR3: CASSFTAVADTQYF
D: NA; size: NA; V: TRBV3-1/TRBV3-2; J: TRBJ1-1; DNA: TGTGCCAGCGCCTTTACGGGGGAGAACACTGAAGCTTTCTTT; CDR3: CASAFTGENTEAFF
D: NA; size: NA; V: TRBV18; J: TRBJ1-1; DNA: TGTGCCAGCTCACCTTTAGGGGCAAGTGAAGCTTTCTTT; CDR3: CASSPLGASEAFF
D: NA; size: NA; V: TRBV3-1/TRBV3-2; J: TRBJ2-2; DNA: TGTGCCAGCAGGAGGACAGCTCAGGTCACCGGGGAGCTGTTTTTT; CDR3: CASRRTAQVTGELFF
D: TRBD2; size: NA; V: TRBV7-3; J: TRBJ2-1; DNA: TGTGCCCCCGGGGGGGGCAAAATCGCAGAGCAGTTCTTC; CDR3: CAPGGGKIAEQFF
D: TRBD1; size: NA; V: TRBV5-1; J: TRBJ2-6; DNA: TGCGCCAGCAGCTTGGGTCAGGGGGCTGGGGCCAACGTCCTGACTTTC; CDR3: CASSLGQGAGANVLTF
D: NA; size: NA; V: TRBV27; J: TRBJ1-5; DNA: TGTGCCAGCAGTTTTATAGTAAGGGGAGATCAGCCCCAGCATTTT; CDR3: CASSFIVRGDQPQHF
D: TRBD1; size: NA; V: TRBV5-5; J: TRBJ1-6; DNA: TGTGCCAGCAGCTCGAGGACAGGGAGGGATTCACCCCTCCACTTT; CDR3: CASSSRTGRDSPLHF
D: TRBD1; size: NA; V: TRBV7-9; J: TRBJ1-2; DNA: TGTGCCAGCAGCGCAAGGGACAGGGGAAATGGCTACACCTTC; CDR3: CASSARDRGNGYTF
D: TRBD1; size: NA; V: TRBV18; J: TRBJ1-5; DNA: TGTGCCAGCTCACCCGGGACAGGCAATCAGCCCCAGCATTTT; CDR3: CASSPGTGNQPQHF
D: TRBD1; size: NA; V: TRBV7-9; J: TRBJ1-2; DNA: TGTGCCAGCAGCCCAGGGGGCGATTACTATGGCTACACCTTC; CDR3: CASSPGGDYYGYTF
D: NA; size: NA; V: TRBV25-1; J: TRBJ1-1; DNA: TGTGCCAGCAGCTCGCAGGGAAACACTGAAGCTTTCTTT; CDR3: CASSSQGNTEAFF
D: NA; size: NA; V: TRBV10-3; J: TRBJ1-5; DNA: TGTGCCATCAGTGAGTCGATACGGGGGGACCAGCCCCAGCATTTT; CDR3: CAISESIRGDQPQHF
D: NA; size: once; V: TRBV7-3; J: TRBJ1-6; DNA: TGTGCCAGCAGCTTAAACTATAATTCACCCCTCCACTTT; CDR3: CASSLNYNSPLHF
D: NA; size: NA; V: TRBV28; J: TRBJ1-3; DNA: TGTGCCAGCAGTTCAACAGGCTTCTCTGGAAACACCATATATTTT; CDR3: CASSSTGFSGNTIYF
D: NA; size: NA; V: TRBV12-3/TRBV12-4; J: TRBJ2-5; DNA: TGTGCCAGCACTCGACCCCCCCACGAGACCCAGTACTTC; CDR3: CASTRPPHETQYF
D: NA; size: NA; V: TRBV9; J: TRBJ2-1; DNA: TGTGCCAGCAGCGGGGGCGGGGGCCCAAACAATGAGCAGTTCTTC; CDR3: CASSGGGGPNNEQFF
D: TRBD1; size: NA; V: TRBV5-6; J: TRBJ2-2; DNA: TGTGCCAGCAGCTTGGCGACAGGGTTAAACACCGGGGAGCTGTTTTTT; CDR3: CASSLATGLNTGELFF
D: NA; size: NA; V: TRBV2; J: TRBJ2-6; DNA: TGTGCCAGCAGTGAATTTTTGGTGGCCAACGTCCTGACTTTC; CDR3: CASSEFLVANVLTF
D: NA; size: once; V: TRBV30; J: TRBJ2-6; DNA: TGTGCCTGGGGGGACACCTACTCTGGGGCCAACGTCCTGACTTTC; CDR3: CAWGDTYSGANVLTF
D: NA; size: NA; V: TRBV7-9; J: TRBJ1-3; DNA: TGTGCCAGCAGTTCTACAGGGTCGGGAAACACCATATATTTT; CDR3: CASSSTGSGNTIYF
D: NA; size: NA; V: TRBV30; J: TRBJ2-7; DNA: TGTGCCTGGATCGGAAAGGCAGGTTATCCCTACGAGCAGTACTTC; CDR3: CAWIGKAGYPYEQYF